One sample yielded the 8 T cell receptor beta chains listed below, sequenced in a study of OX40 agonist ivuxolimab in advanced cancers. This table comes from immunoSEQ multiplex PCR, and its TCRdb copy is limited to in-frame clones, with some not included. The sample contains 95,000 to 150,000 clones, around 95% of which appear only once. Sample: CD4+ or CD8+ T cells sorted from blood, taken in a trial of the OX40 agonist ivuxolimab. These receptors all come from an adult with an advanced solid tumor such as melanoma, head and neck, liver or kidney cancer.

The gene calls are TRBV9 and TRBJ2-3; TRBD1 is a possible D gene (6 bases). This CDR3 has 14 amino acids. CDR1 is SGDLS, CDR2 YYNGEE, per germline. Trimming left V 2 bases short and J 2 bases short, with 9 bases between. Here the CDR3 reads CASSVRQDTDTQYF. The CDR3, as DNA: TGTGCCAGCAGCGTTCGACAGGACACAGATACGCAGTATTTT.

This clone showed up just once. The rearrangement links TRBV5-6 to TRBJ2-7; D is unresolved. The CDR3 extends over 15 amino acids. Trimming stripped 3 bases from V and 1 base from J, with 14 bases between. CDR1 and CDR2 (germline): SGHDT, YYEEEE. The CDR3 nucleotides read TGTGCCAGCAGCTCGACGGCAGGCCCTTCCTACGAGCAGTACTTC. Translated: CASSSTAGPSYEQYF.

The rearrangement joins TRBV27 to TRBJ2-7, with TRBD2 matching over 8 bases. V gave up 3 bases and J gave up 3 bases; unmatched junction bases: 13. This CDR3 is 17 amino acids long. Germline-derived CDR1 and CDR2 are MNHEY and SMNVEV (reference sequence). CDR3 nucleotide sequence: TGTGCCAGCAGTTTCGGAACTAGCGGCCGATGGGGCTACGAGCAGTACTTC. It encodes CASSFGTSGRWGYEQYF.

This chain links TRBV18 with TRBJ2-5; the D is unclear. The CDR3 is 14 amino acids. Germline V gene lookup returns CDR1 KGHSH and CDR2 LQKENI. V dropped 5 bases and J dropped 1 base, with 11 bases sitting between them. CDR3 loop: CASSRDTIQETQYF. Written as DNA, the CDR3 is TGTGCCAGCTCAAGAGACACTATCCAAGAGACCCAGTACTTC.

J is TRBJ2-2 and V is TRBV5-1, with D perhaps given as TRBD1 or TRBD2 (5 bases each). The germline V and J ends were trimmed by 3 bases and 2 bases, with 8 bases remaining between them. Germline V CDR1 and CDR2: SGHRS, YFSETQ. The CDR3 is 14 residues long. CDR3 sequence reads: CASSWDGNTGELFF. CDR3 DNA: TGCGCCAGCAGCTGGGACGGTAACACCGGGGAGCTGTTTTTT.

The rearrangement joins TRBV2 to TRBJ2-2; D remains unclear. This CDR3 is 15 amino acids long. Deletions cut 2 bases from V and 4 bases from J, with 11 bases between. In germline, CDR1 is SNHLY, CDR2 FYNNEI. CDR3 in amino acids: CASSELLVSTGELFF. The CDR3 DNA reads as TGTGCCAGCAGTGAACTGTTGGTTAGCACCGGGGAGCTGTTTTTT.

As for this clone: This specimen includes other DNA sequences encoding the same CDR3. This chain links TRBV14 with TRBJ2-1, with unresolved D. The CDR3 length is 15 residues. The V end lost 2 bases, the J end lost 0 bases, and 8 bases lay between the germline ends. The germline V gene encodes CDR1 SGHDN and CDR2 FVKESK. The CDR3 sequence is CASSQQGGSYNEQFF. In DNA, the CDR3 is TGTGCCAGCAGCCAACAAGGCGGCTCCTACAATGAGCAGTTCTTC.

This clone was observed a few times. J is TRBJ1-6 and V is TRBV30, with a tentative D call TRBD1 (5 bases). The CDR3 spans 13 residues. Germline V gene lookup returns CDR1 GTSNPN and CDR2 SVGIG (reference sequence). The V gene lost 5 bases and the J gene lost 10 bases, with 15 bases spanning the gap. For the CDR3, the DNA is TGTGCCTGGTCCTCGAATGGGGACTCACCCCTCCACTTT. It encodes CAWSSNGDSPLHF.